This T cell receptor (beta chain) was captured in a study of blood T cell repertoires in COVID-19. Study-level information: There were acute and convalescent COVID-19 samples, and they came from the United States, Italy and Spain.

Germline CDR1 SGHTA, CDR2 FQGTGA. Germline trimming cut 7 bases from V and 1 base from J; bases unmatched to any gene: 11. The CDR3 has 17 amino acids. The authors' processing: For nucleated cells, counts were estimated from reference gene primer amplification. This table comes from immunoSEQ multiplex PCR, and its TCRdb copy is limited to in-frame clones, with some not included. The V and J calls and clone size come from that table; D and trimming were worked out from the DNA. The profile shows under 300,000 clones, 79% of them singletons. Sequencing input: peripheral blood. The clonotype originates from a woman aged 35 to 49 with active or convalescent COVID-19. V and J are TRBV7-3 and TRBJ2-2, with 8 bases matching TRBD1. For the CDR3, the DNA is TGTGCCAGCATCTCATACCCGGGACAGGTGAACACCGGGGAGCTGTTTTTT. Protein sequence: CASISYPGQVNTGELFF.